One and the same sample provided the 29 T cell receptor beta chains below, sequenced in a study of CD8+ T cells in alopecia areata. TCR sequencing used cDNA made by reverse transcription of extracted RNA. The repertoire was sequenced with immunoSEQ multiplex PCR; TCRdb's copy has only in-frame clones and lacks some. The sample includes roughly 180,000 clones, roughly 60% seen only once; the top ten take under 2%. The sequenced sample was CD4+ T cells sorted from blood, obtained at week 0. The receptors here all came from a human donor with alopecia areata.

This chain uses TRBV29-1 with TRBJ2-7; no reliable D call. CDR3 size: 11 residues. V was trimmed by 4 bases and J by 0 bases, leaving 4 bases between them. The germline V gene has CDR1 SQVTM and CDR2 ANQGSEA. The CDR3 spells CSVGASYEQYF. Written as DNA, the CDR3 is TGCAGCGTTGGGGCCTCCTACGAGCAGTACTTC.

This clone has only one observation. The chain is built from TRBV25-1 and TRBJ1-2; 7 positions match TRBD1. The V segment lost 1 base and the J segment 6 bases; nucleotides outside the gene matches: 11. The germline V gene encodes CDR1 MGHDK and CDR2 SYGVNS. The CDR3 totals 16 residues. The CDR3 loop reads CASSESVARGVDGYTF. The CDR3 DNA sequence: TGTGCCAGCAGTGAATCGGTGGCCAGGGGGGTGGATGGCTACACCTTC.

The rearrangement uses TRBV27 and TRBJ1-6, with 7 nucleotides matching TRBD1. The CDR3 contains 16 residues. Per germline, CDR1 MNHEY and CDR2 SMNVEV (reference sequence). The ends lost 7 bases at V and 7 bases at J; junction bases unmatched: 13. The CDR3 DNA reads TGTGCCAGCATGAGAGATCGGACAGGACCAAATTCACCCCTCCACTTT. Translation gives CASMRDRTGPNSPLHF.

In its sample, this clone was seen once. This sequence joins TRBV9 and TRBJ1-1; D uncertain. The CDR3 length is 10 residues. CDR1 and CDR2 (germline): SGDLS, YYNGEE. The V end was cut by 4 bases, the J end by 8 bases, with 6 bases between. The CDR3 reads CASSSLEAFF. The CDR3 DNA reads TGTGCCAGCAGCTCTCTAGAAGCTTTCTTT.

This clone was detected a few times. The genes are TRBV29-1 and TRBJ2-7, with D perhaps given as TRBD1 or TRBD2 (6 bases each). Germline V gives CDR1 SQVTM, CDR2 ANQGSEA. V was clipped by 6 bases and J by 6 bases, with 12 bases between them. This CDR3 has 11 amino acids. The CDR3 nucleotides are TGCAGCGTCCGGGGGCCAGGCGAGCAGTACTTC. Translated, it gives CSVRGPGEQYF.

This clone was counted once. DNA for the CDR3: TGCGCCAGTGGCCCTGGGGGCGAGCAGTACTTC. Residues: CASGPGGEQYF. The chain employs TRBV10-2 and TRBJ2-7; D possibly matches TRBD1 or TRBD2 (5 bases each). Trimming took 9 bases from V and 6 from J, leaving 12 bases between them. The germline gives CDR1 WSHSY, CDR2 SAAADI. CDR3 length: 11 residues.

The rearrangement links TRBV4-3 to TRBJ2-1; 7 nucleotides match TRBD2. The CDR3 extends over 14 amino acids. V shed 0 bases and J 9 bases; nucleotides not matched to a gene: 5. The germline gives CDR1 LGHNA, CDR2 YSLEER. CDR3 amino acids: CASSQESGVGEQFF. Here the CDR3 DNA reads TGCGCCAGCAGCCAAGAGAGCGGGGTTGGTGAGCAGTTCTTC.

The rearrangement joins TRBV5-1 to TRBJ2-7; the D is unclear. Germline CDR1 SGHRS, CDR2 YFSETQ. This CDR3 has 17 residues. The germline V and J ends were trimmed by 0 bases and 2 bases, with 18 bases remaining between them. The CDR3 is CASSLDSAGSSTYEQYF. CDR3 DNA: TGCGCCAGCAGCTTGGATTCGGCAGGATCAAGCACCTACGAGCAGTACTTC.

V usage is TRBV29-1 and J usage is TRBJ2-5; the match to TRBD1 covers 10 bases. V dropped 5 bases and J dropped 1; count of bases not matched to a gene: 7. The CDR3 loop spans 15 amino acids. Germline V gene sequence: CDR1 SQVTM, CDR2 ANQGSEA. This CDR3 is CSVTAGQGSQETQYF. The CDR3 DNA reads as TGCAGCGTTACTGCGGGACAGGGGTCCCAAGAGACCCAGTACTTC.

The chain joins TRBV30 to TRBJ1-6, with 7 bases fitting TRBD1. The CDR3 is made up of 16 amino acids. The V gene end was trimmed by 0 bases and the J gene end by 7 bases; junction bases not matched to a gene: 9. Germline CDR1 is GTSNPN and CDR2 is SVGIG (reference sequence). The CDR3 nucleotides read TGTGCCTGGAGTGTAAATACAGGGGCCGGAAATTCACCCCTCCACTTT. Translating it yields CAWSVNTGAGNSPLHF.

This clone came up once. At the DNA level, this CDR3 is encoded by other sequences in the same sample as well. This chain links TRBV29-1 with TRBJ1-1; D perhaps matches TRBD1 (5 bases). CDR1 is SQVTM and CDR2 is ANQGSEA in the germline V gene. The length of the CDR3 is 12 residues. V shed 4 bases and J shed 1 base, with 7 bases lying between them. CDR3 sequence: CSVVGGNTEAFF. The CDR3 DNA reads TGCAGCGTTGTGGGGGGGAACACTGAAGCTTTCTTT.

The rearrangement joins TRBV4-1 to TRBJ2-1; D could derive from TRBD1 or TRBD2 (5 bases each). CDR1 is MGHRA and CDR2 is YSYEKL in the germline V gene. The V end lost 0 bases, the J end lost 9 bases, and 6 bases lay between the germline ends. This CDR3 comprises 12 residues. The CDR3 loop is CASSQERGEQFF. In nucleotides, the CDR3 is TGCGCCAGCAGCCAAGAGAGGGGTGAGCAGTTCTTC.

The chain uses TRBV29-1 and TRBJ2-3; D uncertain. The germline V gene has CDR1 SQVTM and CDR2 ANQGSEA. The CDR3 covers 14 residues. Trimming took off 4 bases at V and 0 bases at J, with 11 bases between the two ends. The CDR3 sequence is CSVAPAGSTDTQYF. The CDR3 DNA reads as TGCAGCGTTGCCCCCGCAGGTAGCACAGATACGCAGTATTTT.

This clone was counted between two and nine times. The chain links TRBV27 to TRBJ1-2, with 10 bases matching TRBD1. The J segment lost 8 bases and the V segment lost 8 bases, leaving 2 bases of the junction unmatched. Germline CDR1 MNHEY, CDR2 SMNVEV (reference sequence). The CDR3 spans 11 residues. CDR3 bases: TGTGCCAGCGGACAGGGGGTCGGCTACACCTTC. Its translation is CASGQGVGYTF.

This clone was picked up one time. Other DNA variants within this sample encode the same CDR3. The CDR3 sequence: CSVDRQNTGELFF. CDR3 DNA: TGCAGCGTTGATCGACAGAACACCGGGGAGCTGTTTTTT. The chain couples TRBV29-1 to TRBJ2-2; D gene ambiguous. CDR3 size: 13 residues. Germline CDR1 reads SQVTM; CDR2 reads ANQGSEA. The V and J ends lost 3 bases and 1 base respectively, with 6 bases between them.

This rearrangement joins TRBV19 to TRBJ2-7; D uncertain. The germline V gene has CDR1 LNHDA and CDR2 SQIVND (reference sequence). The V end lost 6 bases, the J end lost 6 bases, and 9 bases lay between the germline ends. This CDR3 has 11 amino acids. The CDR3 reads CASSAASEQYF. The CDR3 DNA follows: TGTGCCAGTAGCGCCGCGTCCGAGCAGTACTTC.

The CDR3 protein is CAWTKGTGEETQYF. In DNA form, the CDR3 reads TGTGCCTGGACTAAGGGGACAGGGGAAGAGACCCAGTACTTC. V usage is TRBV30 and J usage is TRBJ2-5, with 10 bases that match TRBD1. This CDR3 comprises 14 residues. Germline V CDR1 and CDR2: GTSNPN, SVGIG (reference sequence). The junction had 5 bases not matched to a gene; V was cut back by 4 bases and J by 3 bases.

The chain has TRBV12-5 and TRBJ1-2; D call uncertain. This CDR3 contains 14 residues. With 5 bases removed from V and 1 base from J, the gap between germline ends came to 11 bases. The germline V gene has CDR1 LGHNT and CDR2 FRNRAP. The CDR3 bases are TGTGCTAGTGGTCCCTCCCTGCTTAACTATGGCTACACCTTC. Its translation is CASGPSLLNYGYTF.

The rearrangement joins TRBV25-1 to TRBJ2-7, with 7 bases fitting TRBD1. This CDR3 is built from 14 residues. The germline gives CDR1 MGHDK, CDR2 SYGVNS. V lost 4 bases and J lost 4; bases outside the gene matches: 7. The CDR3 here is CASSAIDRVYEQYF. The CDR3 DNA is TGTGCCAGCAGTGCTATAGACAGGGTGTACGAGCAGTACTTC.

This clone showed up just a few times. The chain links TRBV7-3 to TRBJ2-5; D possibly uses TRBD1 or TRBD2 (5 bases each). The V end was cut by 0 bases, the J end by 5 bases, with 7 bases between. Germline loops: CDR1 SGHTA, CDR2 FQGTGA. There are 13 residues in the CDR3. In nucleotides, the CDR3 is TGTGCCAGCAGCTTAACATGGGGGGAGACCCAGTACTTC. Encoded protein: CASSLTWGETQYF.

The V call is TRBV9, the J call TRBJ2-5; D not resolved. The CDR3 spans 14 residues. Looked up from germline, CDR1 is SGDLS and CDR2 is YYNGEE. Trimming stripped 0 bases from V and 7 bases from J, with 13 bases between. CDR3 nucleotide sequence: TGTGCCAGCAGCGTAGACGGCTCTCCAGGGACCCAGTACTTC. It codes for CASSVDGSPGTQYF.

The chain employs TRBV10-1 and TRBJ2-3; 9 bases are a match to TRBD2. Trimming took 8 bases from V and 13 from J; bases not matched to a gene: 16. The CDR3 sequence is 14 residues long. Germline values: CDR1 WNHNN, CDR2 SYGVQD (reference sequence). The CDR3: CASSPGTSNEVEYF. The CDR3 DNA reads TGCGCCAGCTCCCCCGGGACTAGCAACGAGGTGGAGTATTTT.

The chain links TRBV20-1 to TRBJ1-1; D gene uncertain. The germline V gene encodes CDR1 DFQATT and CDR2 SNEGSKA (reference sequence). This CDR3 is built from 10 residues. The V gene lost 5 bases and the J gene lost 8 bases, with 9 bases spanning the gap. The CDR3 bases are TGCAGTGCTGGAAGGATAGAAGCTTTCTTT. Translating gives CSAGRIEAFF.

The chain employs TRBV19 and TRBJ1-1; no reliable D call. This CDR3 is built from 13 residues. Trimming pared 3 bases from V and 5 bases from J, leaving 10 bases between. Germline V gives CDR1 LNHDA, CDR2 SQIVND (reference sequence). As DNA, the CDR3 is TGTGCCAGTAGTATGAGGGTTAGGACTGAAGCTTTCTTT. Protein sequence: CASSMRVRTEAFF. Combining the CDR3 with reference TRBV19 and TRBJ1-1 gives the whole variable domain DGGITQSPKYLFRKEGQNVTLSCEQNLNHDAMYWYRQDPGQGLRLIYYSQIVNDFQKGDIAEGYSVSREKKESFPLTVTSAQKNPTAFYLCASSMRVRTEAFFGQGTRLTVV.

This rearrangement joins TRBV30 to TRBJ1-1, with D uncertain. Germline CDR1 GTSNPN, CDR2 SVGIG (reference sequence). The CDR3 runs to 13 residues. Trimming pared 2 bases from V and 1 base from J, leaving 8 bases between. CDR3 residues: CAWSWQENTEAFF. The CDR3 DNA reads TGTGCCTGGAGTTGGCAAGAGAACACTGAAGCTTTCTTT. The complete variable domain, with remaining parts taken from reference TRBV30 and TRBJ1-1, reads SQTIHQWPATLVQPVGSPLSLECTVEGTSNPNLYWYRQAAGRGLQLLFYSVGIGQISSEVPQNLSASRPQDRQFILSSKKLLLSDSGFYLCAWSWQENTEAFFGQGTRLTVV.

V gene TRBV29-1 combines with J gene TRBJ2-5; no firm D call. The CDR3 is 11 residues long. In germline, CDR1 is SQVTM, CDR2 ANQGSEA. V was shortened by 5 bases and J by 5 bases, with 9 bases between the two germline ends. CDR3 loop: CSVNFLETQYF. DNA of the CDR3: TGCAGCGTTAATTTTTTGGAGACCCAGTACTTC.

A few counts support this clone. The gene calls are TRBV6-4 and TRBJ2-3, with 14 bases that match TRBD2. The J segment lost 4 bases and the V segment lost 4 bases, leaving 1 base of the junction unmatched. Per the germline V gene, CDR1 is MRHNA and CDR2 is SNTAGT. CDR3 length: 15 residues. For the CDR3, the DNA is TGTGCCAGCAGTGGACTAGCGGGGGGGCCAGATACGCAGTATTTT. Translated: CASSGLAGGPDTQYF.

J is TRBJ1-2 and V is TRBV4-3; weak D call: TRBD1 (6 bases). This CDR3 contains 16 residues. V was cut by 0 bases and J by 1 base, with 12 bases left in between. CDR1 LGHNA and CDR2 YSLEER come from the germline V gene. CDR3 sequence reads: CASSQDRDTSNYGYTF. CDR3 nucleotide sequence: TGCGCCAGCAGCCAAGATCGGGACACCAGTAACTATGGCTACACCTTC.

This chain joins TRBV6-1 and TRBJ2-3; perhaps D is TRBD1 or TRBD2 (5 bases each). The ends were cut back, 3 bases at V and 1 base at J, with 14 bases in the middle. The V gene's germline CDR1 is MNHNS and CDR2 SASEGT. The CDR3 is 16 residues long. CDR3 region: CASSEGPGRGTDTQYF. The CDR3, as DNA: TGTGCCAGCAGTGAGGGACCGGGCCGGGGCACAGATACGCAGTATTTT.